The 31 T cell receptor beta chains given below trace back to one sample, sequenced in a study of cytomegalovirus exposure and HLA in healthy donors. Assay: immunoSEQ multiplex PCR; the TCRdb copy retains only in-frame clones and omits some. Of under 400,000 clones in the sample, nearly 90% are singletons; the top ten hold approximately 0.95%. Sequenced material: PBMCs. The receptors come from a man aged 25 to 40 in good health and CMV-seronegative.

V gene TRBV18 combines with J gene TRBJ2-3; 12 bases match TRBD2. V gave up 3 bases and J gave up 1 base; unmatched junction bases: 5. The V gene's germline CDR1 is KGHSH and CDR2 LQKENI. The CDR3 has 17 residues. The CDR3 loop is CASSPNRLAGGTDTQYF. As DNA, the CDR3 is TGTGCCAGCTCACCCAACAGACTAGCGGGGGGCACAGATACGCAGTATTTT.

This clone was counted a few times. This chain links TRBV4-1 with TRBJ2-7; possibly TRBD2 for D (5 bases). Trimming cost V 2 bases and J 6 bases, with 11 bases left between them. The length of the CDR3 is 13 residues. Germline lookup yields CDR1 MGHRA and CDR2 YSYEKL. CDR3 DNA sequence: TGCGCCAGCAGCCAACCACTAGGCGGCGAGCAGTACTTC. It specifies CASSQPLGGEQYF.

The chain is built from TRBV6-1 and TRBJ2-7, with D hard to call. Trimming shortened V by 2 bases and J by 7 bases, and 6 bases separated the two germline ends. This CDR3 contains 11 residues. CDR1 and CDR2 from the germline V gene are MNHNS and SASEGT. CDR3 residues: CASSETPEQYF. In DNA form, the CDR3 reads TGTGCCAGCAGTGAAACTCCGGAGCAGTACTTC.

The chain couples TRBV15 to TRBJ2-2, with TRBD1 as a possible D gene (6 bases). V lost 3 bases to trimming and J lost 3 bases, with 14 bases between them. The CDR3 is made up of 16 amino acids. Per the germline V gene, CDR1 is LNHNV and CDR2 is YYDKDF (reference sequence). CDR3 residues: CATSSQPRGYTGELFF. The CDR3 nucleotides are TGTGCCACCAGCAGCCAACCTAGGGGGTACACCGGGGAGCTGTTTTTT.

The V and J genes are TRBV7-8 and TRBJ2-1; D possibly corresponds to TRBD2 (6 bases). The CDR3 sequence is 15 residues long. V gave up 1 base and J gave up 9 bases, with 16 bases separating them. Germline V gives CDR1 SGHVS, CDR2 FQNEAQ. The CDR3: CASSLVYSGVVEQFF. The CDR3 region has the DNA TGTGCCAGCAGCTTAGTATATTCGGGGGTTGTTGAGCAGTTCTTC. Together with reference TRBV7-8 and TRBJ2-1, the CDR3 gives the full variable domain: GAGVSQSPRYKVAKRGQDVALRCDPISGHVSLFWYQQALGQGPEFLTYFQNEAQLDKSGLPSDRFFAERPEGSVSTLKIQRTQQEDSAVYLCASSLVYSGVVEQFFGPGTRLTVL.

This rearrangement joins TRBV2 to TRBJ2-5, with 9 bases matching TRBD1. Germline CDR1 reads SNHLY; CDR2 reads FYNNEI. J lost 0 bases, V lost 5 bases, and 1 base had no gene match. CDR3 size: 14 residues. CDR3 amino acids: CASSWTGDQETQYF. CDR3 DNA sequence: TGTGCCAGCAGTTGGACAGGGGACCAAGAGACCCAGTACTTC.

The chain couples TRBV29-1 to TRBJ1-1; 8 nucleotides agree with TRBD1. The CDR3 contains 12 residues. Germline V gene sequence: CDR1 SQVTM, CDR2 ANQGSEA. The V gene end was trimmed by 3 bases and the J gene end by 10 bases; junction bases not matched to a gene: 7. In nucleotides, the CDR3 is TGCAGCGTTGACAGGGGGCTTGGTGGAGCTTTCTTT. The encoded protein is CSVDRGLGGAFF.

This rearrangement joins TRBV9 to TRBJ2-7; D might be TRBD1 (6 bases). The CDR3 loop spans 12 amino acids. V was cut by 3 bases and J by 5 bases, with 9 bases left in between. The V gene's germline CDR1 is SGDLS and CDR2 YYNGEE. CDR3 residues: CASSASGDEQYF. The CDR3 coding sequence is TGTGCCAGCAGCGCTTCAGGGGACGAGCAGTACTTC. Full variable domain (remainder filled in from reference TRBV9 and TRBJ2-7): DSGVTQTPKHLITATGQRVTLRCSPRSGDLSVYWYQQSLDQGLQFLIQYYNGEERAKGNILERFSAQQFPDLHSELNLSSLELGDSALYFCASSASGDEQYFGPGTRLTVT.

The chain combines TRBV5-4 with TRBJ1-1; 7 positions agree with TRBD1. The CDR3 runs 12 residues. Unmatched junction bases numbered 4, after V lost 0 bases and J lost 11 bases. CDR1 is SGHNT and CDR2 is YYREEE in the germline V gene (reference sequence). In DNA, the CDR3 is TGTGCCAGCAGCTTGGAGACAGGGTGGGCTTTCTTT. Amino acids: CASSLETGWAFF.

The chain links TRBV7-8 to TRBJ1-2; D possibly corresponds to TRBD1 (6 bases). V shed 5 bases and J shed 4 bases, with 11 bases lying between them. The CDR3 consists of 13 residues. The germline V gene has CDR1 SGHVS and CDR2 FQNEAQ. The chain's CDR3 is CASSLGQLYGYTF. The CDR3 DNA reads TGTGCCAGCAGCCTCGGACAGCTCTATGGCTACACCTTC.

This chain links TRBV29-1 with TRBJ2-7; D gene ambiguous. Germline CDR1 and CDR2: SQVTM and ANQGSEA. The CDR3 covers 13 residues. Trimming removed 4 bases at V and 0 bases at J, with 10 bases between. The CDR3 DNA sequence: TGCAGCGTTGCTCGGGTCAACTCCTACGAGCAGTACTTC. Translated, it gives CSVARVNSYEQYF.

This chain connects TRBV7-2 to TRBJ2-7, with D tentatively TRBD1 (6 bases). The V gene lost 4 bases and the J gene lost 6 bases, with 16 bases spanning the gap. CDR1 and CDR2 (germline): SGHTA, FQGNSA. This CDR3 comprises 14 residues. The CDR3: CASSWGQERPEQYF. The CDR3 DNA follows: TGTGCCAGCAGCTGGGGACAAGAACGACCCGAGCAGTACTTC.

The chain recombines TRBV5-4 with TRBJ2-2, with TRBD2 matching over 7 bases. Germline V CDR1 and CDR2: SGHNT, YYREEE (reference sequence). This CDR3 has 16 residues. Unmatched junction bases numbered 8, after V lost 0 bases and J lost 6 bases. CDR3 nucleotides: TGTGCCAGCAGCTTGGGGCTAGCGGCTGGGCCCGGGGAGCTGTTTTTT. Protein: CASSLGLAAGPGELFF.

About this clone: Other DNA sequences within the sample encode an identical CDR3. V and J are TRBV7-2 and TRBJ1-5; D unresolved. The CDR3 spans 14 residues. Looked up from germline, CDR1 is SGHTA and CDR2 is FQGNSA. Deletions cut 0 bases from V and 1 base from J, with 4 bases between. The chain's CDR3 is CASSLAGSNQPQHF. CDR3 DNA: TGTGCCAGCAGCTTAGCCGGGAGCAATCAGCCCCAGCATTTT. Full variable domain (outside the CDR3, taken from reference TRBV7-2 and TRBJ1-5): GAGVSQSPSNKVTEKGKDVELRCDPISGHTALYWYRQSLGQGLEFLIYFQGNSAPDKSGLPSDRFSAERTGGSVSTLTIQRTQQEDSAVYLCASSLAGSNQPQHFGDGTRLSIL.

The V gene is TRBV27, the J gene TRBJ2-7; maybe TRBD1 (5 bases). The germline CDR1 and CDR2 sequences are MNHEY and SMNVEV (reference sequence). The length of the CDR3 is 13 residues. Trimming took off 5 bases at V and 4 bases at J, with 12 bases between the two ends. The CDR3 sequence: CASSRTFSYEQYF. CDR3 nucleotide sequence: TGTGCCAGCAGTAGGACATTCTCTTACGAGCAGTACTTC.

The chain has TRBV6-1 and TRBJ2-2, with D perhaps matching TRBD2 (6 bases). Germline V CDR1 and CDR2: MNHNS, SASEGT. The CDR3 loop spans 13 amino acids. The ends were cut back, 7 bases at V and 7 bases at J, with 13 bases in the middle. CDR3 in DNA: TGTGCCAGCACTAAACTAGCCCACGGGGAGCTGTTTTTT. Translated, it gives CASTKLAHGELFF.

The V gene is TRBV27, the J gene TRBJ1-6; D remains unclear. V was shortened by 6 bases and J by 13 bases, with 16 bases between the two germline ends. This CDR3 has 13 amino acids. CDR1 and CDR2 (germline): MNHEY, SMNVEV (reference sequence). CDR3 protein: CASRGSSGRPLHF. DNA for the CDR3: TGTGCCAGCAGAGGGAGCTCTGGTAGGCCCCTCCACTTT.

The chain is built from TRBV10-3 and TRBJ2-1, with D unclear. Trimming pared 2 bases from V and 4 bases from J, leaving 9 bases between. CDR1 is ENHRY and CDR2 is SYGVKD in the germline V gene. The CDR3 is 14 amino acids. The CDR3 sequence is CAISETGSYNEQFF. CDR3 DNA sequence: TGTGCCATCAGTGAGACTGGTTCGTACAATGAGCAGTTCTTC.

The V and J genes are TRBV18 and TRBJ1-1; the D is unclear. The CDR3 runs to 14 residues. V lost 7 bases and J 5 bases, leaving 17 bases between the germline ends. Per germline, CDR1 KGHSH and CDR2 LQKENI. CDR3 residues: CASFREGIGTEAFF. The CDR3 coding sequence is TGTGCCAGCTTCCGGGAGGGAATTGGGACTGAAGCTTTCTTT.

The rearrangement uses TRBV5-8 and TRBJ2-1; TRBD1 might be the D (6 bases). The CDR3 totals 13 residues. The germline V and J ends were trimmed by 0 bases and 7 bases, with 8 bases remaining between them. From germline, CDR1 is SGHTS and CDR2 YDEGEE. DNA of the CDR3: TGTGCCAGCAGCTTGGAACAGGGAAATGAGCAGTTCTTC. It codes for CASSLEQGNEQFF.

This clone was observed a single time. CDR3 DNA: TGTGCCAGTAGTTTGAGGGAGAACTATGGCTACACCTTC. Protein: CASSLRENYGYTF. The chain joins TRBV19 to TRBJ1-2; D ambiguous. The CDR3 covers 13 residues. In germline, CDR1 is LNHDA, CDR2 SQIVND (reference sequence). Trimming left V 5 bases short and J 2 bases short, with 9 bases between.

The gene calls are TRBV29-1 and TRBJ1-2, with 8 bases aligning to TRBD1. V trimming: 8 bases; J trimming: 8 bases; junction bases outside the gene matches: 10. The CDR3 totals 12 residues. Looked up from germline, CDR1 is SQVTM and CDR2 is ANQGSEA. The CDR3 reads CSSEAGGWGYTF. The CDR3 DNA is TGCAGCTCAGAAGCAGGGGGCTGGGGCTACACCTTC.

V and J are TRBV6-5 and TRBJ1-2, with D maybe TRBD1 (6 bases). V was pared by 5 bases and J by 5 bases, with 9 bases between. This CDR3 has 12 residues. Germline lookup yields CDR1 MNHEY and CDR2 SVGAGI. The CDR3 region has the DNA TGTGCCAGCAGTACAGGGATGTATGGCTACACCTTC. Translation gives CASSTGMYGYTF.

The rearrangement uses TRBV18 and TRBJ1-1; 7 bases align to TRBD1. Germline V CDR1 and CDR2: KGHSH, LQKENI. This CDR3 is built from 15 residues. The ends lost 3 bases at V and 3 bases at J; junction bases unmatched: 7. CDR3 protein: CASSPPMTGHTEAFF. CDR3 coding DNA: TGTGCCAGCTCACCCCCGATGACAGGGCACACTGAAGCTTTCTTT.

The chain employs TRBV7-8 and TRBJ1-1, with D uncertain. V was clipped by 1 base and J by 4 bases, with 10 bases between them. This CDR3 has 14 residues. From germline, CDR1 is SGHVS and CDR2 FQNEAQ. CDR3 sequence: CASSLGVGSTEAFF. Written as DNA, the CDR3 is TGTGCCAGCAGCTTAGGGGTGGGGAGCACTGAAGCTTTCTTT.

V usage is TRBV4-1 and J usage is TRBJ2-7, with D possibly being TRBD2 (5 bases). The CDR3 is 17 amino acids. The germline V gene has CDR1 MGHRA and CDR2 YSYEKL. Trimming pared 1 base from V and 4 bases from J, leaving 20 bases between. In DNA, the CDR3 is TGCGCCAGCAGCCAAGGACCTCCAACGGCGGGCTTGTACGAGCAGTACTTC. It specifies CASSQGPPTAGLYEQYF.

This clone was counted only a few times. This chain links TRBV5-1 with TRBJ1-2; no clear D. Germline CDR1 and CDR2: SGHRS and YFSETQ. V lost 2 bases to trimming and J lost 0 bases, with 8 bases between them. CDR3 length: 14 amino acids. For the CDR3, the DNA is TGCGCCAGCAGCTTTAGTGTCGCTAACTATGGCTACACCTTC. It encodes CASSFSVANYGYTF. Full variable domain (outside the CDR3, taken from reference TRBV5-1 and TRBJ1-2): KAGVTQTPRYLIKTRGQQVTLSCSPISGHRSVSWYQQTPGQGLQFLFEYFSETQRNKGNFPGRFSGRQFSNSRSEMNVSTLELGDSALYLCASSFSVANYGYTFGSGTRLTVV.

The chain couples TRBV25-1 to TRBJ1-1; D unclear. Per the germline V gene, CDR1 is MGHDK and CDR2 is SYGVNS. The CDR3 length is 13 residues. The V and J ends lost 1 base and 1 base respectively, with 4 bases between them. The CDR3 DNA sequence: TGTGCCAGCAGTGAATCCGGGAACACTGAAGCTTTCTTT. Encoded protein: CASSESGNTEAFF.

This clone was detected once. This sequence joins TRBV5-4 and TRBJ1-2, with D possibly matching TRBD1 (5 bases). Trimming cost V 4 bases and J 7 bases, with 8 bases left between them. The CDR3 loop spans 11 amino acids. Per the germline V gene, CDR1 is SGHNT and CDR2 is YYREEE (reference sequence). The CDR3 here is CASSGRVGYTF. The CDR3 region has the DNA TGTGCCAGCAGCGGCAGGGTTGGCTACACCTTC.

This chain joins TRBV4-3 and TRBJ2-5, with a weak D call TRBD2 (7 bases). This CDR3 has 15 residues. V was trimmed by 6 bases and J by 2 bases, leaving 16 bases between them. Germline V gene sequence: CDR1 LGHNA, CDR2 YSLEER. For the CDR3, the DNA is TGCGCCAGCAGACAAAGAGAGGGGGGGCAAGAGACCCAGTACTTC. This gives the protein CASRQREGGQETQYF.

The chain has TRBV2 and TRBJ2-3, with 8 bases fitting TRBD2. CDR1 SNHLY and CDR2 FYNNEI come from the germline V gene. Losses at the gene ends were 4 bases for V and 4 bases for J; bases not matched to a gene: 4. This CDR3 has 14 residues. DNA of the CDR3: TGTGCCAGCAGTGTTCTAGCGGGCTCAGATACGCAGTATTTT. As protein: CASSVLAGSDTQYF.